This T cell receptor beta chain appears in the sequencing data of a study of T cells in women clearing cervical HPV infection. Overall study context: Case blood drawn at lesion detection; control blood after infection cleared. Only a few women had HLA typing results available. Case blood was drawn a median roughly 150 days after lesion detection. Study conclusions and caveats: Controls had more TRBV6-7 (approximately 0.15%) than cases (around 0.11%).

A remark on this clone: Its antigen is still unknown. The CDR3 end falls 3 residues outside the read, so it is completed with the germline J gene.

The ends were cut back, 6 bases at V and 8 bases at J, with 17 bases in the middle. CDR1 LNHNV and CDR2 YYDKDF come from the germline V gene (reference sequence). There are 14 residues in the CDR3. The repertoire was sequenced with immunoSEQ multiplex PCR; TCRdb's copy has only in-frame clones and lacks some. The sample totals tens of thousands of clones. The sequencing sample was made of blood buffy coat. The chain couples TRBV15 to TRBJ2-1; maybe TRBD1 (6 bases). This TCR was sampled from a woman between 18 and 75 years old with a cervical HPV16 infection that either progressed to CIN3+ or cleared (not recorded which). Here the CDR3 reads CATRAHLGGDEQFF. The CDR3 DNA, read in part, is TGTGCCACCAGAGCACATCTTGGGGGCGATGAG.